The source of this TCR beta chain is a study of blood T cell repertoires in COVID-19. Background on the study: COVID-19 samples collected from the United States, Italy and Spain covered acute and convalescent phases. PBMCs, B-cell-depleted T cells, or T cells were the source of the cDNA or gDNA that made up the material.

Original processing methods: By means of reference gene primer amplification, nucleated cell counts were estimated. Measured with immunoSEQ multiplex PCR; TCRdb has only the in-frame clones, and not every one. The V and J calls and clone size come from that table; D and trimming were worked out from the DNA. This table has roughly 26,000 clones, about 83% appearing once. The sample holds one count of this clone. Germline loops: CDR1 SGHTA, CDR2 FQGTGA. The CDR3 is 13 residues long. Trimming left V 2 bases short and J 9 bases short, with 11 bases between. Sequences were obtained from peripheral blood. The source of this sequence is a human donor in a cohort sampled during active COVID-19. The V and J genes are TRBV7-3 and TRBJ1-5; D ambiguous. DNA for the CDR3: TGTGCCAGCAGCTTAGACACGACCGGGCCCCAGCATTTT. Translating it yields CASSLDTTGPQHF.